These 24 T cell receptor beta chains were sequenced from one sample in a study of human T cells and chemical hapten exposure. The time point here: pre-sensitization, week 0. Treatment denoted: therapeutic diphenylcyclopropenone sensitization with weekly scalp DPC. TCRdb redid the calling of the RACE reads with MiXCR, one entry per CDR3 protein. Among more than 250,000 distinct CDR3 sequences listed, 8.6% were seen once. Source: whole blood, taken in connection with sensitization to the hapten diphenylcyclopropenone (DPC). The origin of the receptors is a woman aged 40 to 55 with alopecia areata. Some clones in this sample may be carry-over from other donors' samples.

In this sample, this clonotype turned up a few times. The chain is built from TRBV7-2 and TRBJ2-3, with D possibly being TRBD2 (6 bases). CDR1 and CDR2 (germline): SGHTA, FQGNSA. V lost 6 bases and J lost 2, with 12 bases in between. The CDR3 extends over 14 amino acids. CDR3 DNA: TGTGCCAGCAGGAGGGGAGGTTACACAGATACGCAGTATTTT. Protein sequence: CASRRGGYTDTQYF.

This clonotype was observed at least ten times. The genes are TRBV18 and TRBJ2-3; D gene uncertain. Germline assignment: CDR1 KGHSH and CDR2 LQKENI. The CDR3 loop spans 15 amino acids. Trimming stripped 3 bases from V and 0 bases from J, with 10 bases between. Written as DNA, the CDR3 is TGTGCCAGCTCACCCTTTGGAACTAGCACAGATACGCAGTATTTT. This sequence encodes CASSPFGTSTDTQYF.

This chain joins TRBV29-1 and TRBJ2-1; TRBD1 aligns across 9 bases. J lost 5 bases, V lost 5 bases, and 13 bases had no gene match. The V gene's germline CDR1 is SQVTM and CDR2 ANQGSEA. CDR3 length equals 16 residues. The CDR3 spells CSVLRQGVGKDNEQFF. The DNA for the CDR3 is TGCAGCGTTCTTAGACAGGGGGTAGGTAAAGACAATGAGCAGTTCTTC.

This clonotype was observed a few times. The rearrangement links TRBV4-3 to TRBJ1-5; 7 bases are a match to TRBD1. Germline assignment: CDR1 LGHNA and CDR2 YSLEER. This CDR3 region has 16 residues. V was pared by 3 bases and J by 7 bases, with 12 bases of the junction left unmatched. CDR3 sequence (DNA): TGCGCCAGCAGCCAGAGCACAGGGGACATTTACCAGCCCCAGCATTTT. Translating gives CASSQSTGDIYQPQHF.

This clonotype has more than one count but fewer than ten. The chain is built from TRBV28 and TRBJ1-5, with TRBD1 matching 7 bases. V shed 10 bases, J shed 2 bases, and the junction held 8 bases outside the gene matches. Germline V gives CDR1 MDHEN, CDR2 SYDVKM. CDR3 length equals 14 residues. DNA for the CDR3: TGTGCCACACAGGGGCAGTTGGGCAATCAGCCCCAGCATTTT. This codes for CATQGQLGNQPQHF. Complete variable domain (other parts from reference TRBV28 and TRBJ1-5): DVKVTQSSRYLVKRTGEKVFLECVQDMDHENMFWYRQDPGLGLRLIYFSYDVKMKEKGDIPEGYSVSREKKERFSLILESASTNQTSMYLCATQGQLGNQPQHFGDGTRLSIL.

This clonotype occurred a few times. The V gene is TRBV24-1, the J gene TRBJ2-2; D may be TRBD1 (6 bases). The CDR3 consists of 16 residues. CDR1 and CDR2 (germline): KGHDR, SFDVKD. V lost 3 bases, J lost 0 bases, and 10 bases lay in between. The CDR3 spells CATSDRDTSNTGELFF. The CDR3, as DNA: TGTGCCACCAGTGATAGGGACACCTCGAACACCGGGGAGCTGTTTTTT.

There are many counts of this clonotype. The V and J genes are TRBV11-2 and TRBJ2-7; D is undetermined. Looked up from germline, CDR1 is SGHAT and CDR2 is FQNNGV. The CDR3 has 13 residues. The germline V and J ends were trimmed by 5 bases and 2 bases, with 10 bases remaining between them. DNA for the CDR3: TGTGCCAGCAGCCCGGACCCAACCTACGAGCAGTACTTC. This sequence encodes CASSPDPTYEQYF.

This clonotype was seen more than once but under ten times. The rearrangement joins TRBV7-2 to TRBJ2-2; possible D gene TRBD2, 5 bases. The CDR3 runs to 16 residues. The V and J ends lost 3 bases and 6 bases respectively, with 17 bases between them. Germline-derived CDR1 and CDR2 are SGHTA and FQGNSA. DNA for the CDR3: TGTGCCAGCAGCTTTTTAGCGAGGGCCGGGGCCGGGGAGCTGTTTTTT. This codes for CASSFLARAGAGELFF.

J is TRBJ2-2 and V is TRBV28; no reliable D call. V was cut by 8 bases and J by 7 bases, with 8 bases left in between. Germline CDR1 and CDR2: MDHEN and SYDVKM. This CDR3 comprises 11 residues. CDR3 coding DNA: TGTGCCAGCTTACGACGCGGGGAGCTGTTTTTT. It translates to CASLRRGELFF.

The chain employs TRBV28 and TRBJ1-1, with D uncertain. Germline loops: CDR1 MDHEN, CDR2 SYDVKM. The CDR3 consists of 14 residues. Trimming removed 10 bases from V and 0 bases from J, with 15 bases in between. The DNA for the CDR3 is TGTGCCACCTCTCGTGGAAGGATGAACACTGAAGCTTTCTTT. This gives the protein CATSRGRMNTEAFF.

The chain carries TRBV2 and TRBJ2-1, with 8 bases fitting TRBD2. With V trimmed by 3 bases and J by 3 bases, 7 bases remained unmatched. Germline lookup yields CDR1 SNHLY and CDR2 FYNNEI. The CDR3 extends over 16 amino acids. In DNA, the CDR3 is TGTGCCAGCAGTGAGGCCCCACTAGCGGTCTACAATGAGCAGTTCTTC. Its translation is CASSEAPLAVYNEQFF. The variable domain in full, with the rest retrieved from reference TRBV2 and TRBJ2-1, is EPEVTQTPSHQVTQMGQEVILRCVPISNHLYFYWYRQILGQKVEFLVSFYNNEISEKSEIFDDQFSVERPDGSNFTLKIRSTKLEDSAMYFCASSEAPLAVYNEQFFGPGTRLTVL.

This clonotype was counted a few times. V usage is TRBV7-2 and J usage is TRBJ2-6; TRBD1 matches 9 bases. In germline, CDR1 is SGHTA, CDR2 FQGNSA. The CDR3 loop spans 19 amino acids. Trimming at V came to 0 bases and at J to 0 bases, leaving 6 bases not matched to a gene. The CDR3 loop reads CASSLAPGQGFSGANVLTF. The CDR3 bases are TGTGCCAGCAGCTTAGCACCGGGACAGGGCTTCTCTGGGGCCAACGTCCTGACTTTC. The full variable domain, rest sourced from reference TRBV7-2 and TRBJ2-6, is GAGVSQSPSNKVTEKGKDVELRCDPISGHTALYWYRQSLGQGLEFLIYFQGNSAPDKSGLPSDRFSAERTGGSVSTLTIQRTQQEDSAVYLCASSLAPGQGFSGANVLTFGAGSRLTVL.

This clonotype was seen a handful of times. The V and J genes are TRBV28 and TRBJ2-7; perhaps TRBD1 as D (5 bases). The germline V and J ends were trimmed by 6 bases and 2 bases, with 11 bases remaining between them. This CDR3 spans 13 amino acids. Germline CDR1 is MDHEN and CDR2 is SYDVKM. The CDR3 here is CASRSGQAYEQYF. Written as DNA, the CDR3 is TGTGCCAGCAGATCCGGACAAGCCTACGAGCAGTACTTC.

The chain uses TRBV12-3 or TRBV12-4 and TRBJ1-5, with TRBD1 matching 7 bases. V lost 5 bases, J lost 4 bases, and 8 bases stayed unmatched. The CDR3 is 15 residues long. The CDR3 DNA reads TGTGCCAGCAGTAGACAGGGTCCGGGGAATCAGCCCCAGCATTTT. It specifies CASSRQGPGNQPQHF.

V and J are TRBV20-1 and TRBJ1-5, with D possibly being TRBD1 (5 bases). CDR1 DFQATT and CDR2 SNEGSKA come from the germline V gene (reference sequence). The CDR3 covers 13 residues. V dropped 3 bases and J dropped 7 bases, with 13 bases sitting between them. The chain's CDR3 is CSARVTVDQPQHF. CDR3 coding DNA: TGCAGTGCTAGGGTGACAGTAGACCAGCCCCAGCATTTT.

Here the CDR3 DNA reads TGTGCCAGCAGCTTAGGGCCCCCAGATACGCAGTATTTT. It encodes CASSLGPPDTQYF. The chain has TRBV7-9 and TRBJ2-3; D remains unclear. Trimming removed 1 base from V and 4 bases from J, with 6 bases in between. Germline CDR1 is SEHNR and CDR2 is FQNEAQ (reference sequence). The CDR3 extends over 13 amino acids.

The chain has TRBV10-3 and TRBJ2-2, with 9 bases that match TRBD2. The CDR3 consists of 15 residues. Per germline, CDR1 ENHRY and CDR2 SYGVKD. The V and J ends lost 3 bases and 7 bases, in that order; junction bases with no gene match: 6. CDR3 amino acids: CAISDYGLASGELFF. The CDR3 region has the DNA TGTGCCATCAGTGATTACGGACTAGCGAGCGGGGAGCTGTTTTTT.

This chain connects TRBV24-1 to TRBJ2-7; 8 bases are shared with TRBD1. Germline trimming cut 12 bases from V and 1 base from J; bases unmatched to any gene: 4. This CDR3 spans 12 amino acids. Germline CDR1 and CDR2: KGHDR and SFDVKD. Written as DNA, the CDR3 is TGTGCCGCGGGGACAGGATCCTACGAGCAGTACTTC. Encoded protein: CAAGTGSYEQYF.

This clonotype was counted between two and nine times. This chain links TRBV12-3 or TRBV12-4 with TRBJ1-1; 7 bases match TRBD1. The CDR3 covers 15 residues. The J segment lost 1 base and the V segment lost 3 bases, leaving 5 bases of the junction unmatched. The CDR3 DNA sequence: TGTGCCAGCAGTTTTACAGGGGCTTCGAACACTGAAGCTTTCTTT. Translated: CASSFTGASNTEAFF.

This clonotype has only a few counts. The CDR3 sequence: CASSSTMSWTGLYQPQHF. The CDR3 DNA reads TGTGCCAGCAGCTCAACTATGTCCTGGACAGGGCTCTATCAGCCCCAGCATTTT. This sequence joins TRBV7-3 and TRBJ1-5; 8 bases line up with TRBD1. CDR1 is SGHTA and CDR2 is FQGTGA in the germline V gene. V shed 4 bases, J shed 5 bases, and the junction held 16 bases outside the gene matches. CDR3 length: 18 residues. Full variable domain (remainder filled in from reference TRBV7-3 and TRBJ1-5): GAGVSQTPSNKVTEKGKYVELRCDPISGHTALYWYRQSLGQGPEFLIYFQGTGAADDSGLPNDRFFAVRPEGSVSTLKIQRTERGDSAVYLCASSSTMSWTGLYQPQHFGDGTRLSIL.

The CDR3 DNA follows: TGTGCCAGCAGTGAAGCGCTGACCGGGGAGCTGTTTTTT. As protein: CASSEALTGELFF. The V and J genes are TRBV2 and TRBJ2-2; D unclear. The V end was cut by 0 bases, the J end by 5 bases, with 4 bases between. Germline V gives CDR1 SNHLY, CDR2 FYNNEI. This CDR3 comprises 13 residues.

This clonotype has at least ten counts. The chain recombines TRBV10-2 with TRBJ2-7; D is unclear. Trimming took 4 bases from V and 6 from J, leaving 13 bases between them. The CDR3 runs to 13 residues. Germline CDR1 WSHSY, CDR2 SAAADI. CDR3 loop: CASSANPRVEQYF. CDR3 bases: TGCGCCAGCAGTGCCAACCCTAGGGTCGAGCAGTACTTC.

The V gene is TRBV6-5, the J gene TRBJ2-7; 13 nucleotides line up with TRBD2. With V trimmed by 4 bases and J by 6 bases, 6 bases remained unmatched. The CDR3 contains 15 residues. Germline CDR1 is MNHEY and CDR2 is SVGAGI. The CDR3 is CASSSGLAGSLEQYF. DNA of the CDR3: TGTGCCAGCAGTTCGGGACTAGCGGGATCCCTCGAGCAGTACTTC.

With respect to this clonotype: The junction does not match germline at one end; this may be a read error. The chain recombines TRBV7-2 with TRBJ2-3; 11 positions agree with TRBD2. Germline lookup yields CDR1 SGHTA and CDR2 FQGNSA. The CDR3 has 15 amino acids. CDR3 sequence: CASSRSGGGTYTQYF. The CDR3 DNA follows: TGTGCCAGCAGCCGTAGCGGGGGGGGCACATATACGCAGTATTTT.